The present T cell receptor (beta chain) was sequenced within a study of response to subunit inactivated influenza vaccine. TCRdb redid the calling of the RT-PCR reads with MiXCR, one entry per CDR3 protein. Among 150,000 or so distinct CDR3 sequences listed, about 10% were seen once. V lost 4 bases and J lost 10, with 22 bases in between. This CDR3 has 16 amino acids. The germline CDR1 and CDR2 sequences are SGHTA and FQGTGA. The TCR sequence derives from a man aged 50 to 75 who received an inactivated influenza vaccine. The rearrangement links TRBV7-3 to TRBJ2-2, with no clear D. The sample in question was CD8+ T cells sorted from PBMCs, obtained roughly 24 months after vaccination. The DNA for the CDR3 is TGTGCCAGCAGCTCTCACCTAGTTGACGGACGGCCGGAGCTGTTTTTT. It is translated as CASSSHLVDGRPELFF. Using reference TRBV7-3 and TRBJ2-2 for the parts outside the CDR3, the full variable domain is GAGVSQTPSNKVTEKGKYVELRCDPISGHTALYWYRQSLGQGPEFLIYFQGTGAADDSGLPNDRFFAVRPEGSVSTLKIQRTERGDSAVYLCASSSHLVDGRPELFFGEGSRLTVL.